One sample yielded the 13 T cell receptor beta chains listed below, sequenced in a study of T cell responses to AZD1222 COVID-19 vaccine. Here immunoSEQ multiplex PCR was the method, and the copy in TCRdb shows in-frame clones only, minus some. The table lists approximately 80,000 clones, 70% to 90% of them singletons. The sequences come from peripheral blood, collected on day 0 of AZD1222 vaccination. Every receptor here comes from an adult in good health.

This clone was observed a few times. This sequence joins TRBV30 and TRBJ1-1; D remains unclear. Trimming took 2 bases from V and 0 from J, leaving 7 bases between them. The germline V gene has CDR1 GTSNPN and CDR2 SVGIG (reference sequence). The CDR3 extends over 13 amino acids. The CDR3 DNA is TGTGCCTGGAGTAATGTGGTGAACACTGAAGCTTTCTTT. Its translation is CAWSNVVNTEAFF. Full variable domain (remainder filled in from reference TRBV30 and TRBJ1-1): SQTIHQWPATLVQPVGSPLSLECTVEGTSNPNLYWYRQAAGRGLQLLFYSVGIGQISSEVPQNLSASRPQDRQFILSSKKLLLSDSGFYLCAWSNVVNTEAFFGQGTRLTVV.

Only one count was recorded for this clone. The chain couples TRBV19 to TRBJ1-2; 8 nucleotides agree with TRBD1. CDR3 size: 13 residues. V trimming: 7 bases; J trimming: 8 bases; junction bases outside the gene matches: 9. Per the germline V gene, CDR1 is LNHDA and CDR2 is SQIVND (reference sequence). The CDR3 DNA sequence: TGTGCCAGTAAGGGTCAGGGGGCTCAAGGCTACACCTTC. Protein: CASKGQGAQGYTF.

This chain links TRBV2 with TRBJ1-2; D is uncertain. Trimming pared 0 bases from V and 8 bases from J, leaving 13 bases between. Germline V lookup: CDR1 SNHLY, CDR2 FYNNEI. The CDR3 has 14 amino acids. CDR3 nucleotide sequence: TGTGCCAGCAGTGAAGCCGAGGGTGGGCGCGGCTACACCTTC. Amino acid sequence: CASSEAEGGRGYTF.

The chain employs TRBV12-3 or TRBV12-4 and TRBJ1-1, with a weak D call TRBD1 (5 bases). V lost 6 bases to trimming and J lost 5 bases, with 13 bases between them. The CDR3 length is 13 residues. The CDR3 bases are TGTGCCAGCAGCTCGACAGTTGGAACTGAAGCTTTCTTT. Its protein product is CASSSTVGTEAFF.

The chain is built from TRBV6-2 or TRBV6-3 and TRBJ2-7, with 8 bases matching TRBD2. The trim removed 3 bases at V and 3 bases at J, leaving 4 bases unmatched. The V gene's germline CDR1 is MNHEY and CDR2 SVGEGT. There are 14 residues in the CDR3. CDR3 protein: CASSYYSGGYEQYF. CDR3 coding DNA: TGTGCCAGCAGTTATTACAGCGGGGGCTACGAGCAGTACTTC.

The chain links TRBV11-1 to TRBJ2-3; possibly TRBD1 or TRBD2 for D (5 bases each). The CDR3 consists of 13 residues. CDR1 is SGHAT, CDR2 FQDESV, per germline (reference sequence). Trimming stripped 3 bases from V and 14 bases from J, with 18 bases between. CDR3 bases: TGTGCCAGCAGCTTCCCCGGGACCCCTGGATTGTATTTT. Protein: CASSFPGTPGLYF.

CDR3 region: CASSQDGNGAGDTQYF. CDR3 nucleotides: TGCGCCAGCAGCCAGGACGGCAATGGAGCGGGAGATACGCAGTATTTT. The genes are TRBV5-1 and TRBJ2-3, with D possibly matching TRBD2 (6 bases). Trimming removed 4 bases from V and 5 bases from J, with 20 bases in between. CDR1 and CDR2 (germline): SGHRS, YFSETQ. CDR3 length: 16 amino acids.

The genes are TRBV9 and TRBJ1-2, with unresolved D. Trimming removed 5 bases from V and 8 bases from J, with 13 bases in between. Germline-derived CDR1 and CDR2 are SGDLS and YYNGEE. There are 12 residues in the CDR3. DNA for the CDR3: TGTGCCAGCAGACGGGAGCCTGTGGGCTACACCTTC. The encoded protein is CASRREPVGYTF.

This clone has more than one count but fewer than ten. The chain has TRBV24-1 and TRBJ1-1, with D possibly being TRBD1 (5 bases). Germline lookup yields CDR1 KGHDR and CDR2 SFDVKD. V was clipped by 9 bases and J by 4 bases, with 20 bases between them. This CDR3 has 15 amino acids. The CDR3 bases are TGTGCCACCCTCAACGCCCCCACAGGATCCACTGAAGCTTTCTTT. This translates into CATLNAPTGSTEAFF.

The rearrangement links TRBV27 to TRBJ2-7; perhaps TRBD2 as D (6 bases). This CDR3 has 15 residues. CDR1 MNHEY and CDR2 SMNVEV come from the germline V gene (reference sequence). Trimming took 4 bases from V and 7 from J, leaving 20 bases between them. The CDR3: CASSSRTGARGEQYF. CDR3 coding DNA: TGTGCCAGCAGTTCCCGGACGGGTGCCCGGGGGGAGCAGTACTTC.

This clone was seen only once. This chain connects TRBV27 to TRBJ1-2; D not certain. CDR3 length equals 13 residues. Germline CDR1 and CDR2: MNHEY and SMNVEV (reference sequence). Trimming stripped 2 bases from V and 13 bases from J, with 17 bases between. The CDR3 coding sequence is TGTGCCAGCAGTTTACAGTTCGGCGGCGATAGCACCTTC. It codes for CASSLQFGGDSTF.

The V call is TRBV11-1, the J call TRBJ2-1; 10 positions agree with TRBD1. V was clipped by 6 bases and J by 7 bases; unmatched bases: 9. This CDR3 has 15 amino acids. Germline CDR1 SGHAT, CDR2 FQDESV (reference sequence). The CDR3 DNA follows: TGTGCCAGCAGGATGTTTAGACAGGGGGCGAATGAGCAGTTCTTC. Its protein product is CASRMFRQGANEQFF. Full variable domain (missing parts from reference TRBV11-1 and TRBJ2-1): EAEVAQSPRYKITEKSQAVAFWCDPISGHATLYWYRQILGQGPELLVQFQDESVVDDSQLPKDRFSAERLKGVDSTLKIQPAELGDSAMYLCASRMFRQGANEQFFGPGTRLTVL.

The CDR3 loop is CASSLDTNYGYTF. The DNA for the CDR3 is TGTGCCAGCAGCTTAGACACCAACTATGGCTACACCTTC. V and J are TRBV7-2 and TRBJ1-2, with D unclear. The germline V gene has CDR1 SGHTA and CDR2 FQGNSA. This CDR3 is 13 amino acids long. V lost 1 base and J lost 2, with 5 bases in between.